This TCR beta chain stems from a study of blood T cell repertoires in COVID-19. The overall study: The United States, Italy and Spain were the sources of the acute and convalescent COVID-19 samples. From T cells, B-cell-depleted T cells, or PBMCs came the material, which was cDNA or gDNA.

Source study methods: Reference gene primer amplification gave estimated nucleated cell counts. The table came from immunoSEQ multiplex PCR; TCRdb's copy has only in-frame clones and leaves some out. The V and J calls and clone size come from that table; D and trimming were worked out from the DNA. The sample includes roughly 90,000 clones, 65% to 85% of them seen just once. CDR1 and CDR2 (germline): SNHLY, FYNNEI. The CDR3 has 13 amino acids. V dropped 4 bases and J dropped 1 base, with 7 bases sitting between them. The rearrangement links TRBV2 to TRBJ1-2; D might be TRBD1 (6 bases). The clonotype comes from an elderly woman with active or convalescent COVID-19. Sequenced: peripheral blood. DNA for the CDR3: TGTGCCAGCAGTGTCAGGGGTAACTATGGCTACACCTTC. Amino acid sequence: CASSVRGNYGYTF.